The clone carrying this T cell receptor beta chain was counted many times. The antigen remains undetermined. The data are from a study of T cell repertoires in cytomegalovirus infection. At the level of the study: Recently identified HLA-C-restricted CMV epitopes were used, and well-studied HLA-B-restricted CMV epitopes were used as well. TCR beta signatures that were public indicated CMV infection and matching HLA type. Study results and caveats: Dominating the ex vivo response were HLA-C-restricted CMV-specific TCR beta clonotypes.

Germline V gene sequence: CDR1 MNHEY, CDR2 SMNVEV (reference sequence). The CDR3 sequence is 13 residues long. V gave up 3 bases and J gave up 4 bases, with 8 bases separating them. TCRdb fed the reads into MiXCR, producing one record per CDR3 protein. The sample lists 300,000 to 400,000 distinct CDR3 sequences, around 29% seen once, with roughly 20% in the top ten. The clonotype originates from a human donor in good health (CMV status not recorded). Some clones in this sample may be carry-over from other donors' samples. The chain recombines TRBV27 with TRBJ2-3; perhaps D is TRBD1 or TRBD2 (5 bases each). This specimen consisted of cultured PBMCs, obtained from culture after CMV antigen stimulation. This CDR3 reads CASSFQGADTQYF. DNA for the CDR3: TGTGCCAGCAGTTTTCAGGGAGCAGATACGCAGTATTTT.